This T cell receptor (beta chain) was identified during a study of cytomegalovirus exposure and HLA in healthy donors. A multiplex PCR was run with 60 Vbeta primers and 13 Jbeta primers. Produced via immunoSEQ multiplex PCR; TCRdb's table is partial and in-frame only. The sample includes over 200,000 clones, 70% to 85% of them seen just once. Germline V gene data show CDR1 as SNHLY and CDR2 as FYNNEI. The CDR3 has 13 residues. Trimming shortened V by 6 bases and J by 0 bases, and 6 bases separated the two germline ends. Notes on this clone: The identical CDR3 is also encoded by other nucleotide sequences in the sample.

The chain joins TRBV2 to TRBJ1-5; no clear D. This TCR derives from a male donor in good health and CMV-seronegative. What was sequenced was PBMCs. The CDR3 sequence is CASREYSNQPQHF. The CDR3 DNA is TGTGCCAGCAGGGAGTATAGCAATCAGCCCCAGCATTTT.